The rows below give T cell receptor beta chains drawn from one sample of a study of blood T cell repertoires in COVID-19. The table came from immunoSEQ multiplex PCR; TCRdb's copy has only in-frame clones and leaves some out. Of fewer than 35,000 clones in the sample, 70% to 90% were seen once. The specimen sequenced was peripheral blood. Every receptor here comes from a man at least 80 years old with active COVID-19. Each CDR3 is given with its conserved first and last residue. The D gene is left open where the match is weak. Where a row states a size, it is once, few, many or the class of an expanded clone; other rows omit it.

j_call	v_call	clone_size	d_call	cdr3_nt	cdr3_aa
TRBJ1-4	TRBV6-1	few	NA	TGTGCCAGCAGTGACCGGCGACGAGCGGGGAATGAAAAACTGTTTTTT	CASSDRRRAGNEKLFF
TRBJ2-1	TRBV11-2	NA	TRBD2	TGTGCCAGCAGCTTAGGGTCGGGACTAGGATCGACTCATGAGCAGTTCTTC	CASSLGSGLGSTHEQFF
TRBJ1-2	TRBV5-4	NA	TRBD1	TGTGCCAGCAGCTCCGGGACAGGCGGGTATGGCTACACCTTC	CASSSGTGGYGYTF
TRBJ1-6	TRBV19	NA	NA	TGTGCCAGTAGTGGAACAGCCCAAAATTCACCCCTCCACTTT	CASSGTAQNSPLHF
TRBJ2-4	TRBV18	NA	NA	TGTGCCAGCTCACCCCGGGACACCGGGGCCATTCAGTACTTC	CASSPRDTGAIQYF
TRBJ1-5	TRBV2	once	TRBD1	TGTGCCAGCAGTGAACTTGGACAGGGCTTTTTGCCCCAGCATTTT	CASSELGQGFLPQHF
TRBJ2-1	TRBV30	NA	TRBD2	TGTGCCTGGAGTGTAACCCTAGCGGGGGGTAATGAGCAGTTCTTC	CAWSVTLAGGNEQFF
TRBJ1-6	TRBV7-8	NA	NA	TGTGCCAGCAGCCGGGGGGCGGCCCTCCACTTT	CASSRGAALHF
TRBJ2-7	TRBV28	NA	NA	TGTGCCAGCAGTTTCGCGACAGACTACGAGCAGTACTTC	CASSFATDYEQYF
TRBJ1-6	TRBV10-3	NA	TRBD1	TGTGCCATCAGTGAGGGGACAGGGTTCAAAAATTCACCCCTCCACTTT	CAISEGTGFKNSPLHF
TRBJ2-7	TRBV11-2	NA	TRBD1	TGTGCCAGCAGCCGTGACAGGGCCGAGCAGTACTTC	CASSRDRAEQYF
TRBJ1-2	TRBV4-1	NA	TRBD1	TGCGCCAGCAGCCGCCTACAGGGGACTTACTATGGCTACACCTTC	CASSRLQGTYYGYTF
TRBJ2-3	TRBV18	NA	TRBD2	TGTGCCAGCTCACCGGTCAGCGGGGGACCCACAGATACGCAGTATTTT	CASSPVSGGPTDTQYF
TRBJ2-5	TRBV5-1	once	NA	TGCGCCAGCAGCCAGTCTTCAGGGAGGGAGACCCAGTACTTC	CASSQSSGRETQYF
TRBJ2-6	TRBV19	NA	TRBD1	TGTGCCAGTAGTGTGGACAGGGGCTTTGCTGGGGCCAACGTCCTGACTTTC	CASSVDRGFAGANVLTF
TRBJ1-3	TRBV3-1/TRBV3-2	once	NA	TGTGCCAGCAGCCAAGATTGGGGGGGGAGCTCTGGAAACACCATATATTTT	CASSQDWGGSSGNTIYF
TRBJ2-3	TRBV30	NA	TRBD2	TGTGCCTGGAGTGTCCCTAGCGGGGGGGTCACAGATACGCAGTATTTT	CAWSVPSGGVTDTQYF
TRBJ1-2	TRBV30	few	NA	TGTGCCTGGAGTCCCTGGACATATGGCTACACCTTC	CAWSPWTYGYTF
TRBJ2-1	TRBV29-1	NA	NA	TGCAGCGTTGAAGATGGGGGCAGCTACAATGAGCAGTTCTTC	CSVEDGGSYNEQFF
TRBJ2-2	TRBV2	NA	NA	TGTGCCAGCAGTGAAATTTCTACCGGGGAGCTGTTTTTT	CASSEISTGELFF
TRBJ2-7	TRBV19	few	NA	TGTGCCAGTAGTCGGAGCATTTCCTACGAGCAGTACTTC	CASSRSISYEQYF
TRBJ1-6	TRBV2	NA	TRBD1	TGTGCCAGCAGTGTAAGGGACAGGGGGATAAGCTCCTATAATTCACCCCTCCACTTT	CASSVRDRGISSYNSPLHF
TRBJ1-1	TRBV3-1/TRBV3-2	few	NA	TGTGCCAGCAGCCCAGATCTCGGCACTGAAGCTTTCTTT	CASSPDLGTEAFF
TRBJ2-3	TRBV5-1	NA	NA	TGCGCCAGCAGGAGGTCGGGGTTGGCTGCCGATACGCAGTATTTT	CASRRSGLAADTQYF
TRBJ2-3	TRBV9	NA	TRBD2	TGTGCCAGCAGCCCCCTAGCGGGGGGCGGAAATACGCAGTATTTT	CASSPLAGGGNTQYF
TRBJ2-1	TRBV27	NA	NA	TGTGCCAGCATCAATCCGGGATCCGGGTCCCATGAGCAGTTCTTC	CASINPGSGSHEQFF
TRBJ2-3	TRBV3-1/TRBV3-2	NA	NA	TGTGCCAGCAGCCTGGCGGTAACAGATACGCAGTATTTT	CASSLAVTDTQYF
TRBJ2-1	TRBV6-5	NA	TRBD1	TGTGCCAGCAGAGACAGGGCCGAGCAGTTCTTC	CASRDRAEQFF
TRBJ1-1	TRBV20-1	NA	NA	TGCAGTGCTACAGGGAACACTGAAGCTTTCTTT	CSATGNTEAFF
TRBJ1-1	TRBV24-1	NA	TRBD1	TGTGCCACCAGGGACAGGGGGAACACTGAAGCTTTCTTT	CATRDRGNTEAFF
TRBJ1-4	TRBV5-1	NA	TRBD1	TGCGCCAGCAGCGCGGGAGGGACAGGGGGTGGAAAACTGTTTTTT	CASSAGGTGGGKLFF
TRBJ2-7	TRBV5-5	few	NA	TGTGCCAGCAGCTTGACGGTTGGCGAGCAGTACTTC	CASSLTVGEQYF
TRBJ2-3	TRBV3-1/TRBV3-2	NA	NA	TGTGCCAGCAGCCAAGCGGAGAGGGTAGGGCAGTATTTT	CASSQAERVGQYF
TRBJ2-7	TRBV7-9	NA	NA	TGTGCCAGCAGCCGGACACCCTACGAGCAGTACTTC	CASSRTPYEQYF
TRBJ1-2	TRBV20-1	few	NA	TGCAGTGCTCAGGTCGACTATGGCTACACCTTC	CSAQVDYGYTF
TRBJ2-3	TRBV11-2	NA	NA	TGTGCCAGCAGTTTCCGCTTTGGCGGAAGCACAGATACGCAGTATTTT	CASSFRFGGSTDTQYF
TRBJ2-2	TRBV4-1	NA	TRBD2	TGCGCCAGCAGCAAGACTAGCGGGGGGGCGAGTGCCGGGGAGCTGTTTTTT	CASSKTSGGASAGELFF
TRBJ2-7	TRBV29-1	NA	TRBD1	TGCAGCGCTACCGGGACAGGCGGTTCTTGGGAGCAGTACTTC	CSATGTGGSWEQYF
TRBJ2-1	TRBV7-2	NA	TRBD2	TGTGCCAGCAGCAAGACTAGCGGGGGGACGCTCTACAATGAGCAGTTCTTC	CASSKTSGGTLYNEQFF
TRBJ1-5	TRBV20-1	NA	NA	TGCAGTGCTAGTCAACAGGGTGGCAATCAGCCCCAGCATTTT	CSASQQGGNQPQHF
TRBJ2-1	TRBV19	NA	NA	TGTGCCAGTAGTATATCTACAGGGTATACCTACAATGAGCAGTTCTTC	CASSISTGYTYNEQFF
TRBJ2-1	TRBV5-1	once	NA	TGCGCCAGCTGCTCCGGTGGGCAGGGGGGCCTGAATGAGCAGTTCTTC	CASCSGGQGGLNEQFF
TRBJ2-1	TRBV5-1	NA	TRBD1	TGCGCCAGCAGCCCGGCCCGTCCCGGGACAGGGGACAATGAGCAGTTCTTC	CASSPARPGTGDNEQFF
TRBJ2-5	TRBV20-1	NA	TRBD2	TGCAGTGCTAATGACGGGACTAGCGGGGGGGTGTACCAAGAGACCCAGTACTTC	CSANDGTSGGVYQETQYF
TRBJ2-3	TRBV2	NA	NA	TGTGCCAGCAGTGATGTGACTATAAGCACAGATACGCAGTATTTT	CASSDVTISTDTQYF
TRBJ2-1	TRBV27	NA	TRBD1	TGTGCCAGCAGAAACACAGGGGGGAACGATGAGCAGTTCTTC	CASRNTGGNDEQFF
TRBJ2-1	TRBV7-3	once	NA	TGTGCCAGCAGCCGGGACTCAGGTGCGCCTCACAATGAGCAGTTCTTC	CASSRDSGAPHNEQFF